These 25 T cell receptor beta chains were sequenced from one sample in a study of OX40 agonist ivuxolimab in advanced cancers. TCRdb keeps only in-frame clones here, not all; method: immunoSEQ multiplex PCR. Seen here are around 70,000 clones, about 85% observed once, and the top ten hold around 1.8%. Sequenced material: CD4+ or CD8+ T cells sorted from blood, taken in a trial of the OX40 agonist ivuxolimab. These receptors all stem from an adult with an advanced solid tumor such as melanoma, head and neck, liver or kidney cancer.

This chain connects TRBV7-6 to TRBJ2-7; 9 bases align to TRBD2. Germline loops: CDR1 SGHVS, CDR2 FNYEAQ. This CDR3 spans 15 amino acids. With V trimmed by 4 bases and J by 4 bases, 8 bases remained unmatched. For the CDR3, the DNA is TGTGCCAGCAGCTCCCTTCTAGCGGGAAAATACGAGCAGTACTTC. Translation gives CASSSLLAGKYEQYF.

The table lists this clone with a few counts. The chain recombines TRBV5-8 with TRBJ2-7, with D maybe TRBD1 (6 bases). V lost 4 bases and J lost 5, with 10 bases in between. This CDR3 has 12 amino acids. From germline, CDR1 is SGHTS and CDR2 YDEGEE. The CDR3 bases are TGTGCCAGCAGCCTGACAGGAGACGAGCAGTACTTC. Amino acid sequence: CASSLTGDEQYF. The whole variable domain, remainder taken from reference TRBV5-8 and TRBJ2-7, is EAGVTQSPTHLIKTRGQQATLRCSPISGHTSVYWYQQALGLGLQFLLWYDEGEERNRGNFPPRFSGRQFPNYSSELNVNALELEDSALYLCASSLTGDEQYFGPGTRLTVT.

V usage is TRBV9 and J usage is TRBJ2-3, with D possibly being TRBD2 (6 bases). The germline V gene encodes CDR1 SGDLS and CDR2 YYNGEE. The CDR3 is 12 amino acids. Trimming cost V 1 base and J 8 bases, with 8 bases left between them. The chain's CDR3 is CASSVQGGTQYF. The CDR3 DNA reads TGTGCCAGCAGCGTACAGGGAGGTACGCAGTATTTT.

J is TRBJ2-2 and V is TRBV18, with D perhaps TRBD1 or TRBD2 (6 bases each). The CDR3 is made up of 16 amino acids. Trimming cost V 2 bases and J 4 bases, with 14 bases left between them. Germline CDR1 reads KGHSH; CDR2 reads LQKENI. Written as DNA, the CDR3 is TGTGCCAGCTCACCATCTCAGGGGCGGGGCACCGGGGAGCTGTTTTTT. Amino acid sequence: CASSPSQGRGTGELFF.

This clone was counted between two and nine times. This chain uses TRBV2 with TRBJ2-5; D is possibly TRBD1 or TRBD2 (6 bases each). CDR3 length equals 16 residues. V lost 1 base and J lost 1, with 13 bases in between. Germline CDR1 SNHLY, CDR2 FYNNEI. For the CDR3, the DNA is TGTGCCAGCAGTGAAGGCGGGTGGGGGGCCCAAGAGACCCAGTACTTC. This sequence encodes CASSEGGWGAQETQYF.

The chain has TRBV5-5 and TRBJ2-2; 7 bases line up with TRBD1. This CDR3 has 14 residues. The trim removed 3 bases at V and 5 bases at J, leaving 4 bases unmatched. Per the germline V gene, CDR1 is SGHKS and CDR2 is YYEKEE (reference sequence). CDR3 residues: CASSSGTVTGELFF. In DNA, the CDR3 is TGTGCCAGCAGCTCCGGGACAGTGACCGGGGAGCTGTTTTTT.

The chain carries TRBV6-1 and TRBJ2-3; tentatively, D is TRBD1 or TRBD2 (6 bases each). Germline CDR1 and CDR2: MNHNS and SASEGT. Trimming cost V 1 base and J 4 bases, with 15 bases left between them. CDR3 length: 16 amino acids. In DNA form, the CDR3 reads TGTGCCAGCAGTGAAGTCCTTGGGGGGCTACCAGATACGCAGTATTTT. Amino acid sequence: CASSEVLGGLPDTQYF.

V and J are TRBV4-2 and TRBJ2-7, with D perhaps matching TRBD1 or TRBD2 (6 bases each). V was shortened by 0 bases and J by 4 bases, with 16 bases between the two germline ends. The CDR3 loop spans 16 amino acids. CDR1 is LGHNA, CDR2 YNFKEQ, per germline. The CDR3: CASSQEFRGASYEQYF. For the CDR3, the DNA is TGTGCCAGCAGCCAAGAGTTTAGGGGGGCGAGTTACGAGCAGTACTTC.

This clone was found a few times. The CDR3 nucleotides read TGTGCCAGCAGCTTATTTGGATTTAAGAGCTCCTACAATGAGCAGTTCTTC. Protein: CASSLFGFKSSYNEQFF. This rearrangement joins TRBV11-2 to TRBJ2-1, with D hard to call. Trimming stripped 2 bases from V and 0 bases from J, with 14 bases between. The CDR3 spans 17 residues. The germline V gene encodes CDR1 SGHAT and CDR2 FQNNGV.

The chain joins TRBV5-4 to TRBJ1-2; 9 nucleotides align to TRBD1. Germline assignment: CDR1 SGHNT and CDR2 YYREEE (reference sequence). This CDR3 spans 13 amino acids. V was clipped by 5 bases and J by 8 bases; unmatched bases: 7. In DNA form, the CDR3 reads TGTGCCAGCAGAACGGGACAGGGAGGCGGCTACACCTTC. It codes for CASRTGQGGGYTF. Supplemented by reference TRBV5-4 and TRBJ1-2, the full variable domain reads ETGVTQSPTHLIKTRGQQVTLRCSSQSGHNTVSWYQQALGQGPQFIFQYYREEENGRGNFPPRFSGLQFPNYSSELNVNALELDDSALYLCASRTGQGGGYTFGSGTRLTVV.

CDR3 DNA sequence: TGTGCCAGTGAAGACAGGGTGAATCAGCCCCAGCATTTT. Translation gives CASEDRVNQPQHF. This rearrangement joins TRBV19 to TRBJ1-5, with 7 positions matching TRBD1. Germline V gene lookup returns CDR1 LNHDA and CDR2 SQIVND (reference sequence). J was trimmed by 4 bases and V by 8 bases; bases with no gene match: 5. This CDR3 spans 13 amino acids.

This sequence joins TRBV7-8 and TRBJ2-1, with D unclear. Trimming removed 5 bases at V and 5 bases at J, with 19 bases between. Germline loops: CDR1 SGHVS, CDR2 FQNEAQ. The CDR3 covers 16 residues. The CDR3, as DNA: TGTGCCAGCAGCCGAAGACGGCTATCCGTCAACAATGAGCAGTTCTTC. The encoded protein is CASSRRRLSVNNEQFF.

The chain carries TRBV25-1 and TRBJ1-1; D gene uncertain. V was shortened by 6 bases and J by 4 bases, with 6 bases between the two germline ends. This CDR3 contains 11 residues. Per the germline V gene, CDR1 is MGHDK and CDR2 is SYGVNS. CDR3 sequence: CASRVSTEAFF. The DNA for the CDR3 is TGTGCCAGCAGGGTCAGCACTGAAGCTTTCTTT.

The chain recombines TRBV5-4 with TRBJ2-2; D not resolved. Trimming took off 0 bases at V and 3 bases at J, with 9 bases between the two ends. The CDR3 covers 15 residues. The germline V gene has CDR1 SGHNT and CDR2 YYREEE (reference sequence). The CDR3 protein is CASSLVPDYTGELFF. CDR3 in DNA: TGTGCCAGCAGCTTGGTCCCAGACTACACCGGGGAGCTGTTTTTT.

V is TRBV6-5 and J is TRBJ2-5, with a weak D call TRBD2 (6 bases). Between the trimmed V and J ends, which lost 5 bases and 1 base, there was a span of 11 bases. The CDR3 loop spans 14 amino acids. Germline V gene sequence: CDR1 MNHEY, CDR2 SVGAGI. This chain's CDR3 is CASSPRESQETQYF. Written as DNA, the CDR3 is TGTGCCAGCAGTCCCCGGGAGTCCCAAGAGACCCAGTACTTC.

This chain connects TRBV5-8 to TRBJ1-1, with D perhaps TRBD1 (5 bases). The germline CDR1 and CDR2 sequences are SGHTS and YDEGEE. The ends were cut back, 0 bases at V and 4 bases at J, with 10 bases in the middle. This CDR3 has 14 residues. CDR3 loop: CASSLERDGTEAFF. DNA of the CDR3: TGTGCCAGCAGCTTGGAAAGGGACGGCACTGAAGCTTTCTTT.

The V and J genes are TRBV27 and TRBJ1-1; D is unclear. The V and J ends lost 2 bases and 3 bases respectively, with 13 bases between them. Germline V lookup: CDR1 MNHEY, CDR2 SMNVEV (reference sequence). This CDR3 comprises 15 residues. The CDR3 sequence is CASSLIAGPDTEAFF. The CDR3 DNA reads TGTGCCAGCAGTTTAATTGCAGGTCCCGACACTGAAGCTTTCTTT.

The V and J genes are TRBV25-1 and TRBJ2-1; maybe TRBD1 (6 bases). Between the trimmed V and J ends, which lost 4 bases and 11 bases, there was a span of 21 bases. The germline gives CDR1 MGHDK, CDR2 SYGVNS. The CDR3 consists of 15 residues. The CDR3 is CASSGGQSRDYKQFF. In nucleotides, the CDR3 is TGTGCCAGCAGTGGAGGACAGTCACGAGACTATAAGCAGTTCTTC.

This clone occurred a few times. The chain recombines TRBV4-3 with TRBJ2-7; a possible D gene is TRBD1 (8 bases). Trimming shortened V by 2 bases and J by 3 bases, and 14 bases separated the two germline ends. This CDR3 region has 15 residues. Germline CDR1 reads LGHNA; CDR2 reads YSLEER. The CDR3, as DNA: TGCGCCAGCAGCCAAACTACAGGGGGGGGCTACGAGCAGTACTTC. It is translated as CASSQTTGGGYEQYF.

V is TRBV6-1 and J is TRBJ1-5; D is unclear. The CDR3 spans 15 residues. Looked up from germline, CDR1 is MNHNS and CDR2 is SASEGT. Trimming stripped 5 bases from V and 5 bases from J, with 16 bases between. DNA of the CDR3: TGTGCCAGCAGTTTGACTACCGGGGAATATCAGCCCCAGCATTTT. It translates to CASSLTTGEYQPQHF.

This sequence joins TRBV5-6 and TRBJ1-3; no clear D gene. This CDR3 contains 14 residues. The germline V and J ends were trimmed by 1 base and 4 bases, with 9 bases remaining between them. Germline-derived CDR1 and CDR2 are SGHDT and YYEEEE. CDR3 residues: CASSLMGYGNTIYF. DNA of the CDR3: TGTGCCAGCAGCTTGATGGGGTACGGAAACACCATATATTTT.

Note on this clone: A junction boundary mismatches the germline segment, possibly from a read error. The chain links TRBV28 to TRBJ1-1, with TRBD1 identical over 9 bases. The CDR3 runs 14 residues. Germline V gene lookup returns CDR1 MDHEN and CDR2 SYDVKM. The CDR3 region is CVSREQGANTEAFF. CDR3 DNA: TGTGTCAGCAGGGAACAGGGGGCGAACACTGAAGCTTTCTTT.

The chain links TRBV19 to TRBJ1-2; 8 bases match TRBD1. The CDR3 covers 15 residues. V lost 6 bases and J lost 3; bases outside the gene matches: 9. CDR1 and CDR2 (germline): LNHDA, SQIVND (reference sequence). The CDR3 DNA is TGTGCCAGTAGCCCTCGACAGGGGAGGTACTATGGCTACACCTTC. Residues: CASSPRQGRYYGYTF.

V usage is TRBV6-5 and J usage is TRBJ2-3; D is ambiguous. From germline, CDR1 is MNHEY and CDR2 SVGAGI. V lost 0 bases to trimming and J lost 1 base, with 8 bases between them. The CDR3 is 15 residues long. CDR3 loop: CASSYSHGRTDTQYF. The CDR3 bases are TGTGCCAGCAGTTACTCCCACGGACGCACAGATACGCAGTATTTT.

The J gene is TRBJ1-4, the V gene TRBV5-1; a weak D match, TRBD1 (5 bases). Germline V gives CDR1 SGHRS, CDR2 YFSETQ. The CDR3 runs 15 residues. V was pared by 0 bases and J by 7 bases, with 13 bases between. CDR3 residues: CASSLEGSGGEKLFF. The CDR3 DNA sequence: TGCGCCAGCAGCTTGGAGGGGTCGGGAGGTGAAAAACTGTTTTTT. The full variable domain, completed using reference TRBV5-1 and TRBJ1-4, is KAGVTQTPRYLIKTRGQQVTLSCSPISGHRSVSWYQQTPGQGLQFLFEYFSETQRNKGNFPGRFSGRQFSNSRSEMNVSTLELGDSALYLCASSLEGSGGEKLFFGSGTQLSVL.